The 32 T cell receptor beta chains given below trace back to one sample, sequenced in a study of T cell repertoires in cytomegalovirus infection. TCRdb re-derived calls from the reads in MiXCR, one entry per CDR3 protein. The data hold about 240,000 distinct CDR3 sequences, with roughly 6.5% observed a single time. Sequencing was carried out using PBMCs. The receptor set was obtained from a human donor in good health (CMV status not recorded). Some clones in this sample may be carry-over from other donors' samples.

This clonotype was seen many times. The rearrangement joins TRBV2 to TRBJ2-3; D remains ambiguous. CDR3 size: 11 residues. CDR1 is SNHLY, CDR2 FYNNEI, per germline. Trimming took off 11 bases at V and 4 bases at J, with 10 bases between the two ends. CDR3 bases: TGTGCCGGGTCTTTTTCAGATACGCAGTATTTT. Translating gives CAGSFSDTQYF.

This clonotype was counted many times. The chain employs TRBV7-2 and TRBJ2-1; unclear D gene. Deletions cut 4 bases from V and 6 bases from J, with 22 bases between. The CDR3 loop spans 17 amino acids. Germline assignment: CDR1 SGHTA and CDR2 FQGNSA. This chain's CDR3 is CASSSPAEQAVINEQFF. The CDR3 DNA is TGTGCCAGCAGCTCACCTGCGGAGCAGGCTGTCATCAATGAGCAGTTCTTC.

The sample holds many counts of this clonotype. The V gene is TRBV23-1, the J gene TRBJ2-1; 7 bases fit TRBD1. TRBV23-1 is flagged as an ORF with uncertain function. There are 14 residues in the CDR3. Trimming took 0 bases from V and 6 from J; bases not matched to a gene: 2. DNA of the CDR3: TGCGCCAGCAGTCAATCAGACAGGGTCAATGAGCAGTTCTTC. Translation gives CASSQSDRVNEQFF.

This clonotype was seen ten or more times. The chain has TRBV20-1 and TRBJ1-6, with D perhaps matching TRBD1 (6 bases). Trimming stripped 7 bases from V and 6 bases from J, with 13 bases between. In germline, CDR1 is DFQATT, CDR2 SNEGSKA (reference sequence). The CDR3 loop spans 13 amino acids. CDR3 in DNA: TGCAGTGTACAGGGAACTCTTAATTCACCCCTCCACTTT. Protein sequence: CSVQGTLNSPLHF.

The chain has TRBV20-1 and TRBJ1-1; the D is unclear. The CDR3 totals 12 residues. The V gene lost 8 bases and the J gene lost 4 bases, with 14 bases spanning the gap. CDR1 is DFQATT and CDR2 is SNEGSKA in the germline V gene (reference sequence). CDR3 in DNA: TGCAGTCCTAACCGAGGGCCCACTGAAGCTTTCTTT. This translates into CSPNRGPTEAFF.

This clonotype was recorded many times. The chain couples TRBV7-2 to TRBJ1-2; unclear D gene. Germline V gene data show CDR1 as SGHTA and CDR2 as FQGNSA. V shed 6 bases and J shed 7 bases, with 15 bases lying between them. This CDR3 spans 13 amino acids. The CDR3 coding sequence is TGTGCCAGCAGGGTCCTAACGTTGGGTGGCTACACCTTC. Protein product: CASRVLTLGGYTF.

This clonotype came up many times. The chain combines TRBV19 with TRBJ2-2, with 7 bases fitting TRBD1. CDR3 length: 15 residues. Germline V CDR1 and CDR2: LNHDA, SQIVND (reference sequence). Germline trimming cut 6 bases from V and 0 bases from J; bases unmatched to any gene: 4. In nucleotides, the CDR3 is TGTGCCAGTAGAATCGGGACAGCGAACACCGGGGAGCTGTTTTTT. It specifies CASRIGTANTGELFF. Full variable domain (remainder filled in from reference TRBV19 and TRBJ2-2): DGGITQSPKYLFRKEGQNVTLSCEQNLNHDAMYWYRQDPGQGLRLIYYSQIVNDFQKGDIAEGYSVSREKKESFPLTVTSAQKNPTAFYLCASRIGTANTGELFFGEGSRLTVL.

At least ten counts were recorded for this clonotype. V gene TRBV6-2 or TRBV6-3 combines with J gene TRBJ2-6; no definite D call. The germline V gene encodes CDR1 MNHEY and CDR2 SVGEGT. V dropped 2 bases and J dropped 13 bases, with 6 bases sitting between them. There are 11 residues in the CDR3. The CDR3 is CASSYGRVLTF. The CDR3 nucleotides are TGTGCCAGCAGTTACGGAAGAGTCCTGACTTTC.

CDR3 nucleotides: TGTGCCAGCAGAACAATCCCCAACACTGAAGCTTTCTTT. Translation gives CASRTIPNTEAFF. This chain links TRBV28 with TRBJ1-1; no firm D call. This CDR3 spans 13 amino acids. Trimming took off 6 bases at V and 2 bases at J, with 10 bases between the two ends. CDR1 MDHEN and CDR2 SYDVKM come from the germline V gene.

This clonotype was observed many times. V usage is TRBV12-3 or TRBV12-4 and J usage is TRBJ1-1; no definite D call. Trimming cost V 4 bases and J 3 bases, with 12 bases left between them. CDR3 length equals 14 residues. The CDR3 sequence: CASSYGRFDTEAFF. In DNA, the CDR3 is TGTGCCAGCAGTTATGGTCGCTTTGACACTGAAGCTTTCTTT.

This clonotype came up many times. The rearrangement uses TRBV19 and TRBJ1-1; D ambiguous. Germline CDR1 LNHDA, CDR2 SQIVND (reference sequence). This CDR3 contains 15 residues. Trimming took 5 bases from V and 1 from J, leaving 14 bases between them. CDR3 in amino acids: CASSPLTIRNTEAFF. CDR3 coding DNA: TGTGCCAGTAGTCCTCTTACAATCAGGAACACTGAAGCTTTCTTT. The whole variable domain, filled in from reference TRBV19 and TRBJ1-1, reads DGGITQSPKYLFRKEGQNVTLSCEQNLNHDAMYWYRQDPGQGLRLIYYSQIVNDFQKGDIAEGYSVSREKKESFPLTVTSAQKNPTAFYLCASSPLTIRNTEAFFGQGTRLTVV.

This clonotype was recorded many times. The gene calls are TRBV25-1 and TRBJ1-2; possible D gene TRBD1, 6 bases. CDR3 size: 13 residues. The germline gives CDR1 MGHDK, CDR2 SYGVNS. V dropped 5 bases and J dropped 3 bases, with 10 bases sitting between them. This CDR3 is CASSRQGHYGYTF. CDR3 bases: TGTGCCAGCAGTCGGCAGGGGCACTATGGCTACACCTTC.

In this sample, this clonotype turned up many times. The chain uses TRBV5-1 and TRBJ2-7; D possibly uses TRBD1 or TRBD2 (5 bases each). V dropped 3 bases and J dropped 4 bases, with 14 bases sitting between them. Germline CDR1 reads SGHRS; CDR2 reads YFSETQ. The CDR3 length is 14 residues. The CDR3 reads CASSWDPVGYEQYF. The CDR3 region has the DNA TGCGCCAGCAGCTGGGACCCCGTCGGGTACGAGCAGTACTTC.

The chain's CDR3 is CASSLLYRDTQYF. Here the CDR3 DNA reads TGTGCCAGCAGCTTATTATACAGGGATACGCAGTATTTT. The V call is TRBV7-7, the J call TRBJ2-3; the D gene is possibly TRBD1 (5 bases). Germline values: CDR1 SSHAT, CDR2 FNYEAQ (reference sequence). Trimming pared 2 bases from V and 6 bases from J, leaving 9 bases between. The CDR3 runs 13 residues. The full variable domain, completed using reference TRBV7-7 and TRBJ2-3, is GAGVSQSPRYKVTKRGQDVTLRCDPISSHATLYWYQQALGQGPEFLTYFNYEAQPDKSGLPSDRFSAERPEGSISTLTIQRTEQRDSAMYRCASSLLYRDTQYFGPGTRLTVL.

The chain is built from TRBV6-6 and TRBJ2-7; the D gene could be TRBD1 or TRBD2 (5 bases each). The germline gives CDR1 MNHNY, CDR2 SVGAGI (reference sequence). Between the trimmed V and J ends, which lost 0 bases and 5 bases, there was a span of 14 bases. The CDR3 contains 15 residues. The DNA for the CDR3 is TGTGCCAGCAGTTACTCGATCCGGGGCGACGACGAGCAGTACTTC. It yields the protein CASSYSIRGDDEQYF.

Comment on this clonotype: Relative to the germline gene, one junction end is altered; a read error may explain this. The chain carries TRBV5-1 and TRBJ2-2; TRBD2 agrees at 8 bases. This CDR3 region has 18 residues. Germline CDR1 is SGHRS and CDR2 is YFSETQ. The chain's CDR3 is CATSLVSGGVLNTGELFF. The CDR3 nucleotides read TGCGCCACCAGCTTGGTCAGCGGGGGCGTCCTGAACACCGGGGAGCTGTTTTTT.

This chain connects TRBV7-2 to TRBJ2-1; 8 nucleotides line up with TRBD1. V was pared by 5 bases and J by 7 bases, with 10 bases of the junction left unmatched. The CDR3 is made up of 15 amino acids. Germline V gene lookup returns CDR1 SGHTA and CDR2 FQGNSA. The CDR3 here is CASSKEGTGGNEQFF. The CDR3, as DNA: TGTGCCAGCAGCAAAGAGGGCACAGGGGGAAATGAGCAGTTCTTC.

This clonotype was counted at least ten times. The V and J genes are TRBV7-8 and TRBJ2-3, with TRBD2 matching over 11 bases. The CDR3 is 16 residues long. V was pared by 5 bases and J by 6 bases, with 10 bases of the junction left unmatched. Germline V gene sequence: CDR1 SGHVS, CDR2 FQNEAQ. The CDR3 DNA is TGTGCCAGCAGCCCAGCGGGGGGACTAGCGGCGGATACGCAGTATTTT. Its translation is CASSPAGGLAADTQYF. Filled out from reference TRBV7-8 and TRBJ2-3, the complete variable domain reads GAGVSQSPRYKVAKRGQDVALRCDPISGHVSLFWYQQALGQGPEFLTYFQNEAQLDKSGLPSDRFFAERPEGSVSTLKIQRTQQEDSAVYLCASSPAGGLAADTQYFGPGTRLTVL.

This clonotype was detected only a few times. The chain uses TRBV29-1 and TRBJ2-2; D perhaps matches TRBD1 (6 bases). V was clipped by 8 bases and J by 1 base, with 8 bases between them. Looked up from germline, CDR1 is SQVTM and CDR2 is ANQGSEA. This CDR3 is built from 12 residues. DNA of the CDR3: TGCAGCTCACAGGGGAACACCGGGGAGCTGTTTTTT. Its protein product is CSSQGNTGELFF.

In this sample, this clonotype turned up many times. V is TRBV6-2 or TRBV6-3 and J is TRBJ2-6; 8 bases match TRBD1. This CDR3 contains 19 residues. Trimming cost V 0 bases and J 0 bases; bases outside gene matches: 7. CDR1 MNHEY and CDR2 SVGEGT come from the germline V gene. The CDR3 spells CASSYSAGGPLSGANVLTF. In DNA, the CDR3 is TGTGCCAGCAGTTACTCGGCAGGGGGCCCCCTCTCTGGGGCCAACGTCCTGACTTTC.

Ten or more counts support this clonotype. CDR3 nucleotide sequence: TGTGCCAGCAGCCAATCCCCAGCGGCACAGTACTTC. Protein: CASSQSPAAQYF. The chain recombines TRBV4-2 with TRBJ2-4; perhaps TRBD2 as D (5 bases). This CDR3 is 12 amino acids long. Germline CDR1 reads LGHNA; CDR2 reads YNFKEQ. Between the trimmed V and J ends, which lost 2 bases and 13 bases, there was a span of 12 bases.

This clonotype was recorded at least ten times. The chain carries TRBV20-1 and TRBJ2-5; TRBD1 aligns across 8 bases. Germline V CDR1 and CDR2: DFQATT, SNEGSKA (reference sequence). This CDR3 comprises 17 residues. The J segment lost 2 bases and the V segment lost 3 bases, leaving 14 bases of the junction unmatched. The CDR3 sequence is CSASSYRQGRFQETQYF. The CDR3, as DNA: TGCAGTGCTAGTTCTTACCGACAGGGGCGATTTCAAGAGACCCAGTACTTC.

The chain joins TRBV28 to TRBJ1-2; perhaps TRBD1 as D (6 bases). V shed 5 bases and J shed 2 bases, with 12 bases lying between them. The CDR3 runs to 14 residues. The germline CDR1 and CDR2 sequences are MDHEN and SYDVKM. In DNA form, the CDR3 reads TGTGCCAGCAGTATGGGAGACAGGAACTATGGCTACACCTTC. Its protein is CASSMGDRNYGYTF.

The sample holds many counts of this clonotype. This chain connects TRBV7-6 to TRBJ2-3, with 10 bases identical to TRBD2. Germline assignment: CDR1 SGHVS and CDR2 FNYEAQ. V shed 1 base, J shed 3 bases, and the junction held 4 bases outside the gene matches. The length of the CDR3 is 16 residues. CDR3 DNA: TGTGCCAGCAGCTTAGGGAGTAGCGGGGGGACAGATACGCAGTATTTT. This sequence encodes CASSLGSSGGTDTQYF.

Of note for this clonotype: Being one base from a much bigger clone, this may be a read error. This CDR3 fails to terminate in the conserved phenylalanine or tryptophan, so it likely reflects a read error. The DNA of the CDR3 is TGCAGTGCTACCCTTGGACGGACTGAAGCTTTCCTT. It codes for CSATLGRTEAFL. V is TRBV20-1 and J is TRBJ1-1; no reliable D call. Trimming took 4 bases from V and 5 from J, leaving 11 bases between them. Germline assignment: CDR1 DFQATT and CDR2 SNEGSKA (reference sequence). This CDR3 region has 12 residues.

This clonotype was picked up many times. A read error may produce the germline difference seen at one junction end. This sequence joins TRBV5-1 and TRBJ2-5; D unclear. The CDR3 has 13 residues. Germline V gene data show CDR1 as SGHRS and CDR2 as YFSETQ. CDR3 sequence: CASSLSPQETQYF. In DNA, the CDR3 is TGTGCCAGCAGCTTATCACCTCAAGAGACCCAGTACTTC.

This clonotype has at least ten counts. The gene calls are TRBV28 and TRBJ1-1, with D uncertain. The V and J ends lost 2 bases and 10 bases respectively, with 8 bases between them. This CDR3 comprises 11 residues. The germline V gene encodes CDR1 MDHEN and CDR2 SYDVKM. The chain's CDR3 is CASSLNKGAFF. In DNA form, the CDR3 reads TGTGCCAGCAGTTTAAACAAGGGAGCTTTCTTT.

Many counts were recorded for this clonotype. This chain joins TRBV7-2 and TRBJ1-5; D is unclear. Trimming cost V 2 bases and J 6 bases, with 11 bases left between them. The V gene's germline CDR1 is SGHTA and CDR2 FQGNSA. This CDR3 spans 14 amino acids. The CDR3 loop reads CASSLISDGQPQHF. The CDR3 nucleotides read TGTGCCAGCAGCTTAATCTCGGATGGTCAGCCCCAGCATTTT.

This clonotype has only a few counts. The V and J genes are TRBV12-3 or TRBV12-4 and TRBJ2-7; TRBD2 is a possible D gene (6 bases). Trimming stripped 6 bases from V and 2 bases from J, with 14 bases between. The CDR3 is made up of 14 amino acids. CDR3 loop: CASSRDSTAYEQYF. The CDR3, as DNA: TGTGCCAGCAGCCGGGACTCGACAGCCTACGAGCAGTACTTC.

This chain connects TRBV12-3 or TRBV12-4 to TRBJ1-2; no firm D call. Trimming removed 2 bases at V and 8 bases at J, with 15 bases between. The CDR3 spans 14 residues. The CDR3 nucleotides are TGTGCCAGCAGTTTAAATTGGCCGTTGTGGGGCTACACCTTC. Protein product: CASSLNWPLWGYTF.

This sequence joins TRBV20-1 and TRBJ1-3; 9 positions agree with TRBD1. The germline gives CDR1 DFQATT, CDR2 SNEGSKA (reference sequence). CDR3 length: 15 amino acids. With 2 bases clipped from V and 0 bases from J, the junction kept 2 bases outside the gene matches. CDR3 sequence: CSARSGQGSGNTIYF. In DNA form, the CDR3 reads TGCAGTGCTAGATCGGGACAGGGCTCTGGAAACACCATATATTTT.

This clonotype was detected ten times or more. This chain joins TRBV7-6 and TRBJ2-7; 7 nucleotides match TRBD1. V shed 3 bases and J 3 bases; nucleotides not matched to a gene: 8. The CDR3 is 15 amino acids. CDR1 is SGHVS and CDR2 is FNYEAQ in the germline V gene. DNA of the CDR3: TGTGCCAGCAGCTTCCGGGACAGATCCTTCTACGAGCAGTACTTC. Its protein is CASSFRDRSFYEQYF.